This note documents a single TCR beta chain sequence. Antigen: not known. CDR1 and CDR2 (germline): SGHAT, FQNNGV. The CDR3 has 15 residues. V gave up 6 bases and J gave up 7 bases; unmatched junction bases: 5. Assay used: immunoSEQ multiplex PCR; TCRdb lists only in-frame clones, some missing. The data show around 19,000 clones, with 95% to 98% seen just once and 0.15% to 0.2% held by the top ten. The sample originates from a study of T cells after posttransplantation cyclophosphamide. Findings and limits, study-wide: Donor-recipient repertoire similarity was low at 1-2 months, rising over year one. Tissue-infiltrating T cells from skin or gut overlapped little with blood T cells.

The naive gate required viable CD3+CD4+ or CD3+CD8+ cells with CCR7+CD45RA+CD45RO-CD95-CD27+CD28+ phenotype. The sample consisted of naive CD4+ T cells sorted from PBMCs. The sequence was collected from a man aged 35-49 years in good health, CMV-negative, and a related stem cell transplant donor. V and J are TRBV11-2 and TRBJ2-3, with TRBD2 matching over 15 bases. The chain's CDR3 is CASSFGLAGGYTQYF. The CDR3 nucleotides are TGTGCCAGCAGTTTCGGACTAGCGGGAGGGTATACGCAGTATTTT.